This T cell receptor beta chain derives from a study of T cells in Graves' hyperthyroidism and ophthalmopathy. Amplified TCR beta CDR3 regions derived from RNA transcripts. With the HTBI primer set, the TCR CDR3 went through a first round of RT-PCR. TCRdb itself ran the multiplex PCR reads through MiXCR, one entry per CDR3 protein. Among more than 550,000 distinct CDR3 sequences, around 20% were seen once, and the ten largest hold over 15%. This CDR3 spans 16 amino acids. The V gene's germline CDR1 is LNHDA and CDR2 SQIVND (reference sequence). The V gene lost 1 base and the J gene lost 0 bases, with 12 bases spanning the gap. As to this clonotype: A much larger clone differs from this one at a single base, so this may be a read error. This is likely a read error, given that the CDR3 carries no conserved phenylalanine or tryptophan at its end.

The clonotype comes from a woman aged 45-65 years with Graves' hyperthyroidism that later progressed to Graves' ophthalmopathy. Sequencing used blood. The chain recombines TRBV19 with TRBJ1-1; D not resolved. CDR3 sequence: CASSIAAQVMNTEAFL. CDR3 sequence (DNA): TGTGCCAGTAGTATAGCCGCGCAAGTTATGAACACTGAAGCTTTCCTT.